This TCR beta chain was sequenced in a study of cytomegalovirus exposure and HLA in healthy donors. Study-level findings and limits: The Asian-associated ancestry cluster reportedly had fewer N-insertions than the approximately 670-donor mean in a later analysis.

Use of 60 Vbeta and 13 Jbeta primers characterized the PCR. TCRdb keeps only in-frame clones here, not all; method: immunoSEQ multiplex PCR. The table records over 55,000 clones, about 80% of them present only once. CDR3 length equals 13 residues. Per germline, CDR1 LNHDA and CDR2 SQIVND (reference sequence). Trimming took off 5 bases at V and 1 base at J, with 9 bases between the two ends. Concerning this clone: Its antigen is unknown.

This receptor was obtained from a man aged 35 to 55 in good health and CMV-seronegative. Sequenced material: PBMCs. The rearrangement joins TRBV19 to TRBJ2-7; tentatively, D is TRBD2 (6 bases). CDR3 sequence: CASSRGGSYEQYF. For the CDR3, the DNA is TGTGCCAGTAGTCGAGGAGGGTCCTACGAGCAGTACTTC.